Here is one TCR beta chain with its context. Participants spanned ages about 18 to 100 years and resided in about 25 US areas. This sample was included in a study of blood T cell repertoires in COVID-19. Some clones are missing from TCRdb's copy, which holds only in-frame ones; the method was immunoSEQ multiplex PCR. The table lists 220,000 or so clones, 86% of them singletons. The TCR was taken from a woman aged 45-65 years who had recovered from COVID-19. Sequenced: PBMCs or T cells enriched from blood (not recorded which).

The CDR3 DNA reads as TGTGCCAGCAGTTTATTAGCGGGGGGGCTGGATACGCAGTATTTT. This encodes CASSLLAGGLDTQYF. This sequence joins TRBV7-9 and TRBJ2-3, with 11 bases fitting TRBD2. J lost 6 bases, V lost 6 bases, and 8 bases had no gene match. Germline V gene data show CDR1 as SEHNR and CDR2 as FQNEAQ (reference sequence). The CDR3 extends over 15 amino acids.